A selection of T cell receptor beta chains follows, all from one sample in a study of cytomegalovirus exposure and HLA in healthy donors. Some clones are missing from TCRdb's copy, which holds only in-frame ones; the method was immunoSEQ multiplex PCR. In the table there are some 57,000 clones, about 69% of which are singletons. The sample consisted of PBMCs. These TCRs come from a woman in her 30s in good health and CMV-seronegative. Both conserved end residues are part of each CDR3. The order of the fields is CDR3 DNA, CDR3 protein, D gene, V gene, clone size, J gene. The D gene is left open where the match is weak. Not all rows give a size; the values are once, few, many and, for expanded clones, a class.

TGTGCCAGCAGCGTATCCCTCAGCGGGCAAGAGACCCAGTACTTC | CASSVSLSGQETQYF | . | TRBV9 | . | TRBJ2-5
TGTGCCAGTAGTATAGCCAAAATGTATACGCAGTATTTT | CASSIAKMYTQYF | . | TRBV19 | . | TRBJ2-3
TGTGCCAGCAGCCTAGTCTCGTTCTATAGCAATCAGCCCCAGCATTTT | CASSLVSFYSNQPQHF | . | TRBV7-9 | . | TRBJ1-5
TGTGCCAGCAGTCTTTTTTGGGCGGACAGGCCCAGGCCCCAGCATTTT | CASSLFWADRPRPQHF | TRBD1 | TRBV28 | . | TRBJ1-5
TGTGCCAGCTCTCAGGGTGGAACTGAAGCTTTCTTT | CASSQGGTEAFF | . | TRBV18 | . | TRBJ1-1
TGTGCCACACTCGATAGCGGGGGGAGGTCGGGGGAGCTGTTTTTT | CATLDSGGRSGELFF | TRBD2 | TRBV6-5 | few | TRBJ2-2
TGTGCCAGCAGATCCGGAGACAGGGCTAACTATGGCTACACCTTC | CASRSGDRANYGYTF | TRBD1 | TRBV6-1 | . | TRBJ1-2
TGTGCCAGCAGCCCTACCGGGACTAGCGGATACAATGAGCAGTTCTTC | CASSPTGTSGYNEQFF | TRBD2 | TRBV9 | once | TRBJ2-1
TGTGCCAGCAGCTCGACAGGGCTTCATGAAAAACTGTTTTTT | CASSSTGLHEKLFF | TRBD1 | TRBV7-2 | . | TRBJ1-4
TGTGCCAGCAGCAAACTCCTAGCGGGAGTAATGGATACGCAGTATTTT | CASSKLLAGVMDTQYF | TRBD2 | TRBV5-5 | . | TRBJ2-3
TGTGCCGGTGACGGGGGGCTAGCGGGACGCACAGATACGCAGTATTTT | CAGDGGLAGRTDTQYF | TRBD2 | TRBV6-7 | . | TRBJ2-3
TGTGCCAGCAGCGTTGGCGGGGGGTACAATGAGCAGTTCTTC | CASSVGGGYNEQFF | TRBD2 | TRBV9 | few | TRBJ2-1
TGCGCCAGCAGACCTAGCTCTGGAAACACCATATATTTT | CASRPSSGNTIYF | . | TRBV5-1 | once | TRBJ1-3
TGCAGCGTTGACGGACAGGGGACTCACACAGATACGCAGTATTTT | CSVDGQGTHTDTQYF | TRBD1 | TRBV29-1 | few | TRBJ2-3
TGTGCCAGCAGCTTGGGAACCAACAGGGGTTGGGGGAATGAGCAGTTCTTC | CASSLGTNRGWGNEQFF | TRBD1 | TRBV5-4 | . | TRBJ2-1
TGTGCCAGCTCTGGACAGGGCGACGCCAAAAACATTCAGTACTTC | CASSGQGDAKNIQYF | TRBD1 | TRBV25-1 | . | TRBJ2-4
TGTGCCAGCAGTTTACAGGGGGCCACTGAAGCTTTCTTT | CASSLQGATEAFF | TRBD1 | TRBV6-6 | medium-sized | TRBJ1-1
TGTGCCAGCAGTTACTCAGGGGGCAATCAGCCCCAGCATTTT | CASSYSGGNQPQHF | . | TRBV6-6 | . | TRBJ1-5
TGCGCCAGCAGTGTGAGGGAGCGGGGGGGGAATGAGCAGTTCTTC | CASSVRERGGNEQFF | TRBD2 | TRBV5-1 | . | TRBJ2-1
TGTGCCAGCAGTGAATTTGGGACAGCCTCCTATGGCTACACCTTC | CASSEFGTASYGYTF | TRBD1 | TRBV2 | . | TRBJ1-2
TGTGCCAGCAGCTCAGGGAGGGGCACTGAAGCTTTCTTT | CASSSGRGTEAFF | . | TRBV7-8 | once | TRBJ1-1
TGTGCCAGCAGCTTCTCAGGTACAGTCGCCTACGAGCAGTACTTC | CASSFSGTVAYEQYF | . | TRBV7-2 | . | TRBJ2-7
TGTGCCAGCAGTGCTCGGGATAGCAATCAGCCCCAGCATTTT | CASSARDSNQPQHF | . | TRBV28 | . | TRBJ1-5
TGTGCCAGCAGTTTGTCAACTTACTACAATGAGCAGTTCTTC | CASSLSTYYNEQFF | . | TRBV27 | . | TRBJ2-1
TGTGCCAGCGATTCGGGGGGGGACCTACAGAGGACCCAGTACTTC | CASDSGGDLQRTQYF | TRBD2 | TRBV6-5 | once | TRBJ2-5
TGTGCCTCCGGAGTCACTGACTACGAGCAGTACTTC | CASGVTDYEQYF | . | TRBV10-3 | . | TRBJ2-7
TGTGCCAGCTCACCACCGACTAGCGGATCCTACGAGCAGTACTTC | CASSPPTSGSYEQYF | TRBD2 | TRBV18 | . | TRBJ2-7
TGTGCCAGCAGCTTTAGGAGGGGGCTGTACGAGCAGTACTTC | CASSFRRGLYEQYF | . | TRBV11-1 | . | TRBJ2-7
TGTGCCAGTAGTATGGAGGCCGGGGTCACCGGGGAGCTGTTTTTT | CASSMEAGVTGELFF | . | TRBV19 | . | TRBJ2-2
TGTGCCAGCAGTGAATACGCCACAGCGGGTGGCTACACCTTC | CASSEYATAGGYTF | . | TRBV25-1 | . | TRBJ1-2
TGTGCCAGCAGTTTACCTGGGACAGGGGGCTTCAATGAGCAGTTCTTC | CASSLPGTGGFNEQFF | TRBD1 | TRBV28 | . | TRBJ2-1
TGCGCCAGCAGCCAAGGGGGACAGCTTTATAGCAATCAGCCCCAGCATTTT | CASSQGGQLYSNQPQHF | TRBD1 | TRBV4-1 | . | TRBJ1-5
TGTGCCAGCAGTGAAGGGACTTTGTTGTCCGGGGAGCTGTTTTTT | CASSEGTLLSGELFF | . | TRBV2 | . | TRBJ2-2
TGCGCCAGCATCGTCGGGACAGGTGTGGACGGGGAGCTGTTTTTT | CASIVGTGVDGELFF | TRBD1 | TRBV5-1 | . | TRBJ2-2
TGTTCCAGCGGGCAGGGAAGTAGGAAGAGGGAAGCTTTCTTT | CSSGQGSRKREAFF | . | TRBV7-9 | few | TRBJ1-1
TGCGCCAGCAGCCAGGAGGGTGGCCAGCCCCAGCATTTT | CASSQEGGQPQHF | . | TRBV4-3 | few | TRBJ1-5
TGTGCCAGCAGCGCCAACCGGGACAGAAAACTCGAGCAGTACTTC | CASSANRDRKLEQYF | TRBD1 | TRBV9 | . | TRBJ2-7
TGTGCCAGCACCCCTATAGCGGACTCCGGGGAGCTGTTTTTT | CASTPIADSGELFF | . | TRBV6-1 | . | TRBJ2-2
TGCAGCGTTGAGGGTACAGGGCCTCATGGCTACACCTTC | CSVEGTGPHGYTF | . | TRBV29-1 | . | TRBJ1-2
TGCAGTGCTATAGCGGTCGAGCAGTACTTC | CSAIAVEQYF | . | TRBV20-1 | . | TRBJ2-7
TGTGCCAGTAGTATCGGGCAGGGAAGGAGAACTAATGAAAAACTGTTTTTT | CASSIGQGRRTNEKLFF | . | TRBV19 | . | TRBJ1-4
TGTGCCAGTAGTATCCCTCAGGGTCTTAACAATGAGCAGTTCTTC | CASSIPQGLNNEQFF | . | TRBV19 | . | TRBJ2-1
TGTGCCAGCAGTCACGGACGGGGGAACACTGAAGCTTTCTTT | CASSHGRGNTEAFF | . | TRBV6-5 | . | TRBJ1-1
TGTGCCAGCACTTACCGACCCGGGACTAGCGGATACGAGCAGTACTTC | CASTYRPGTSGYEQYF | TRBD2 | TRBV6-5 | . | TRBJ2-7
TGCGCCAGCAGCTTGTCTGCCAGGGATACGCAGTATTTT | CASSLSARDTQYF | . | TRBV5-1 | . | TRBJ2-3
TGTGCCAGCAGTTCTAGCGGCCCGGTCAGCACAGATACGCAGTATTTT | CASSSSGPVSTDTQYF | TRBD2 | TRBV27 | . | TRBJ2-3
TGTGCCAGCAGTGGGGGGGAGCCCCAGCATTTT | CASSGGEPQHF | . | TRBV6-5 | . | TRBJ1-5
TGTGCCAGTACCCTAGCGGGAGGGCCGGGCACCGGGGAGCTGTTTTTT | CASTLAGGPGTGELFF | TRBD2 | TRBV27 | . | TRBJ2-2
TGTGCCATCAGTGAGGTAGCGGGGCAGCCCCAGCATTTT | CAISEVAGQPQHF | . | TRBV10-3 | . | TRBJ1-5
TGTGCCAGCAGCTTAGAGAGCACCGGGGAGCTGTTTTTT | CASSLESTGELFF | . | TRBV7-6 | . | TRBJ2-2
TGTGCCAGCAGTGTGGGACTAAACACCGGGGAGCTGTTTTTT | CASSVGLNTGELFF | TRBD2 | TRBV6-1 | once | TRBJ2-2
TGTGCCAGCAGTGGTCTAGGGGATACTGAAGCTTTCTTT | CASSGLGDTEAFF | . | TRBV2 | . | TRBJ1-1